Included here is one T cell receptor (beta chain) sequence, with context. Its cognate antigen is unknown. This sample was taken from a study of shared clonotypes between healthy human individuals. Study-level background: For every donor, three CD4 naive, three CD4 memory, two CD8 naive and one CD8 memory plates were used.

General observations from the study: Tissue TCR repertoires likely differ from these blood-only repertoires. The naive CD4 repertoires of a handful of donors were compared, and around 4.9% of clonotypes were shared.

TCRdb's table, derived via immunoSEQ multiplex PCR, lists solely in-frame clones and lacks some. Here the sample spans a few million clones, just over 90% being singletons. Looked up from germline, CDR1 is MGHRA and CDR2 is YSYEKL. This CDR3 contains 15 residues. V was clipped by 7 bases and J by 2 bases, with 18 bases between them. CD8 cells classed as naive were CD45RO-negative and positively selected for CCR7, excluding terminally differentiated effector memory CD45RA+ cells. This TCR was recovered from a man between 18 and 35 years old in good health. Some clones in this sample may be carry-over from other donors' samples. The V call is TRBV4-1, the J call TRBJ2-7; TRBD2 is a possible D gene (6 bases). Sequenced: naive CD8+ T cells from PBMCs. CDR3 DNA sequence: TGCGCCAGCACCCCAGGTCGGGGGAATGCCTACGAGCAGTACTTC. It codes for CASTPGRGNAYEQYF.